This TCR beta chain was documented in a study of tumour-infiltrating T cells in Burkitt lymphoma (dated by TCRdb to 2020 to 2022). Describing the broader study: The Burkitt lymphoma cohort comprised roughly 80 patients and spanned all epidemiological subtypes of the disease. When TCR repertoire data were correlated with clinical outcome, productive clonality turned out to predict both overall and progression-free survival, independent of established prognosticators, age at diagnosis among them.

Remarks on this clone: The antigen this receptor binds is unknown. No per-base quality is available; no much larger clone lies one base away.

The study at large found these results: Numerous Burkitt lymphoma patients were found to share several public clonotypes, a finding suggesting shared tumour neoantigen selection that is absent from diffuse large B-cell lymphoma.

CDR1 and CDR2 were assigned from the germline V gene (reference sequence) as PRHDT and FYEKMQ. Reading from cysteine to phenylalanine, the CDR3 counts 13 amino acids. Only CDR3 DNA remains: 39 bases, in frame from the first base. Trimming removed 1 base from V and 5 bases from J, leaving 8 bases between the germline ends. Libraries were prepared through the immunoSEQ multiplex PCR assay. Not all clones reach the TCRdb copy of this immuneACCESS table, which keeps in-frame sequences only. Checked studies attribute under half of the gap to unresolved V genes and leave the rest unexplained. Within this sample are hundreds of clones, with nearly 96% of them counted one time only. Less than 2.5% of the sample is in the top ten clones.

This TCR was recovered from a human donor with Burkitt lymphoma. Recombination connected TRBV13 to TRBJ1-2; the D segment could be TRBD1, given 5 matching bases. The sample consisted of tumor tissue. The sequenced DNA is TGTGCCAGCAGCTTAGAGGGGATTTATGGCTACACCTTC. The encoded protein is CASSLEGIYGYTF.